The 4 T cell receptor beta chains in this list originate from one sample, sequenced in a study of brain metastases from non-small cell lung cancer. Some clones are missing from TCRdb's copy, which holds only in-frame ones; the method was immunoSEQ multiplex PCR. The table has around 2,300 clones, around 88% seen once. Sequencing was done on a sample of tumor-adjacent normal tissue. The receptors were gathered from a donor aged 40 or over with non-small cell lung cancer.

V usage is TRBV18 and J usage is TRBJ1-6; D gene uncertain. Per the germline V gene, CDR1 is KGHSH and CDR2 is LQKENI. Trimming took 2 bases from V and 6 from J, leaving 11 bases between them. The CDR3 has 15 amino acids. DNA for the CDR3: TGTGCCAGCTCACCATCCGGGGTAATTAATTCACCCCTCCACTTT. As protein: CASSPSGVINSPLHF.

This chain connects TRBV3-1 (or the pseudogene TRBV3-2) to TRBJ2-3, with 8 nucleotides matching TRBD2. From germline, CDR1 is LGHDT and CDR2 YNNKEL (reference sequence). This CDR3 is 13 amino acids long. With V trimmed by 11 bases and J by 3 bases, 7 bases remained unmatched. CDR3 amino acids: CAVGRGGTDTQYF. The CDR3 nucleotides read TGTGCCGTCGGGAGGGGGGGTACAGATACGCAGTATTTT.

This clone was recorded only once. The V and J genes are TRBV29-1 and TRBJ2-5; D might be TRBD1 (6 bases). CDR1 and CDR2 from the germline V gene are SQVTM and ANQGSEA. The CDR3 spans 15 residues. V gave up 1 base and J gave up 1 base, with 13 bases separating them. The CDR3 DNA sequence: TGCAGCGTTGAAGGCCCGACAGGTTTCCAAGAGACCCAGTACTTC. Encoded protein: CSVEGPTGFQETQYF.

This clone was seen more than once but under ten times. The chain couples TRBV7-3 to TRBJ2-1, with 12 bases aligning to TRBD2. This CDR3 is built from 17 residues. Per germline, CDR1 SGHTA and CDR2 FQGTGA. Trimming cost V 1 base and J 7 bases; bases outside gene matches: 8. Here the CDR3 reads CASSLIASSGGVNEQFF. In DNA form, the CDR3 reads TGTGCCAGCAGCTTAATAGCCTCTAGCGGGGGGGTAAATGAGCAGTTCTTC.